The table lists the clone carrying this T cell receptor (beta chain) with a count of one. Its antigen is still unknown. The repertoire was sequenced with immunoSEQ multiplex PCR; TCRdb's copy has only in-frame clones and lacks some. The table includes about 91,000 clones, approximately 80% detected once. Trimming took off 8 bases at V and 5 bases at J, with 19 bases between the two ends. CDR1 is MDHEN and CDR2 is SYDVKM in the germline V gene. This CDR3 comprises 14 residues. The data originate from a study of radiation and T cells in renal cell carcinoma. Study-level findings and limits: Pretreatment tumor biopsies were lacking, so baseline clonotypes are unknown. In blood, top tumor clones expanded by 2 weeks, shrinking by 4.

The time point is: baseline pretreatment blood. Treatment meaning: 15 Gy SBRT to primary tumor, nephrectomy 4 weeks later. The TCR was taken from a man in his fifties or sixties with renal cell carcinoma. This sequence joins TRBV28 and TRBJ2-7, with no clear D. The material sequenced was blood, taken from a patient whose treatment included radiotherapy and nephrectomy. The CDR3 DNA reads TGTGCCAGCTCCCGTCTGGCCAGATCCCACGAGCAGTACTTC. It yields the protein CASSRLARSHEQYF.